The 28 T cell receptor beta chains below were found in one sample sequenced in a study of T cells in Graves' hyperthyroidism and ophthalmopathy. Amplification targeted TCR beta CDR3 regions from RNA transcripts. In the first-round RT-PCR of the TCR CDR3, the HTBI primer set was used. TCRdb reprocessed the multiplex PCR reads with MiXCR, giving one entry per CDR3 protein. This sample has around 420,000 distinct CDR3 sequences, with 15% to 18% found just once. Sequenced input: blood. The origin of the receptors is a woman between 18 and 30 years old with Graves' hyperthyroidism.

On this clonotype: This may arise from a read error, as a much more abundant clone is one base away. The chain couples TRBV20-1 to TRBJ2-1; D is undetermined. Germline-derived CDR1 and CDR2 are DFQATT and SNEGSKA (reference sequence). The CDR3 is 13 residues long. DNA of the CDR3: TGCAGTGCTCATCACTCTGCCTACAATGGGCAGTTCTTC. Translated: CSAHHSAYNGQFF.

This chain joins TRBV24-1 and TRBJ2-1; D is unclear. CDR1 and CDR2 (germline): KGHDR, SFDVKD. The length of the CDR3 is 12 residues. The ends were cut back, 3 bases at V and 10 bases at J, with 9 bases in the middle. CDR3 bases: TGTGCCACCAGTGATCCAGAGACCGAGCAGTTCTTC. Amino acids: CATSDPETEQFF.

This clonotype was counted between two and nine times. This chain links TRBV12-3 or TRBV12-4 with TRBJ2-7; 10 bases match TRBD2. V shed 5 bases, J shed 2 bases, and the junction held 6 bases outside the gene matches. This CDR3 is built from 15 residues. The CDR3 DNA is TGTGCCAGCAGTAAGGCCGGGACTAGCGCCTACGAGCAGTACTTC. Amino acids: CASSKAGTSAYEQYF.

The chain links TRBV12-3 or TRBV12-4 to TRBJ1-5; D is possibly TRBD1 (6 bases). The CDR3 length is 17 residues. The V end lost 7 bases, the J end lost 2 bases, and 21 bases lay between the germline ends. CDR3 nucleotides: TGTGCCAGCACGGAAGGGTTCAACAGGGTTGGCAATCAGCCCCAGCATTTT. This gives the protein CASTEGFNRVGNQPQHF.

The V call is TRBV20-1, the J call TRBJ1-1; maybe TRBD1 (5 bases). The V gene's germline CDR1 is DFQATT and CDR2 SNEGSKA (reference sequence). V was shortened by 3 bases and J by 3 bases, with 8 bases between the two germline ends. The CDR3 consists of 12 residues. The CDR3: CSARLRDTEAFF. In nucleotides, the CDR3 is TGCAGTGCTAGGCTCAGGGACACTGAAGCTTTCTTT.

This clonotype occurred a few times. The chain links TRBV5-1 to TRBJ1-1; D possibly corresponds to TRBD1 (6 bases). Germline V gene sequence: CDR1 SGHRS, CDR2 YFSETQ. This CDR3 has 12 amino acids. V lost 1 base and J lost 6, with 7 bases in between. CDR3 coding DNA: TGCGCCAGCAGCTTGACAGGGCCTGAAGCTTTCTTT. As protein: CASSLTGPEAFF.

This clonotype was counted ten times or more. The chain is built from TRBV3-1 and TRBJ2-7; no clear D. V gave up 0 bases and J gave up 0 bases, with 12 bases separating them. Germline V gene lookup returns CDR1 LGHDT and CDR2 YNNKEL (reference sequence). The CDR3 is 16 amino acids. The CDR3 bases are TGTGCCAGCAGCCAAGATCTTGGGGTTAGCTCCTACGAGCAGTACTTC. Protein: CASSQDLGVSSYEQYF.

The chain recombines TRBV24-1 with TRBJ2-3; no definite D call. This CDR3 is 14 amino acids long. The ends were cut back, 5 bases at V and 2 bases at J, with 10 bases in the middle. In germline, CDR1 is KGHDR, CDR2 SFDVKD. The CDR3 reads CATSGSGYTDTQYF. As DNA, the CDR3 is TGTGCCACCAGTGGCTCAGGCTACACAGATACGCAGTATTTT.

The chain recombines TRBV28 with TRBJ1-6; 9 nucleotides agree with TRBD1. J lost 6 bases, V lost 3 bases, and 3 bases had no gene match. CDR3 length equals 15 residues. The V gene's germline CDR1 is MDHEN and CDR2 SYDVKM. CDR3 amino acids: CASSLMTGGNSPLHF. DNA of the CDR3: TGTGCCAGCAGTTTGATGACAGGGGGTAATTCACCCCTCCACTTT.

The table lists this clonotype with a few counts. A junction end diverges from the germline sequence, so it may reflect a read error. The V and J genes are TRBV15 and TRBJ1-5; 8 bases align to TRBD1. This CDR3 spans 15 amino acids. Per germline, CDR1 LNHNV and CDR2 YYDKDF (reference sequence). In DNA form, the CDR3 reads TGTGTCACCAGCAGGGGGCAGTTAAGCAATCAGCCCCAGCATTTT. Residues: CVTSRGQLSNQPQHF.

This clonotype was counted at least ten times. This sequence joins TRBV20-1 and TRBJ2-1; 10 bases match TRBD2. The V and J ends lost 6 bases and 4 bases, in that order; junction bases with no gene match: 3. The V gene's germline CDR1 is DFQATT and CDR2 SNEGSKA (reference sequence). The CDR3 sequence is 13 residues long. CDR3 DNA sequence: TGCAGTGCCGGACTAGCGGATTACAATGAGCAGTTCTTC. Protein product: CSAGLADYNEQFF.

This clonotype came up many times. The rearrangement joins TRBV24-1 to TRBJ2-3, with TRBD1 as a possible D gene (6 bases). V gave up 4 bases and J gave up 6 bases, with 19 bases separating them. Germline lookup yields CDR1 KGHDR and CDR2 SFDVKD. CDR3 length equals 16 residues. Here the CDR3 reads CATSEPTADQGDTQYF. Written as DNA, the CDR3 is TGTGCCACCAGTGAACCAACTGCGGACCAGGGGGATACGCAGTATTTT.

V gene TRBV6-1 combines with J gene TRBJ1-5, with 10 bases identical to TRBD1. Germline V gene data show CDR1 as MNHNS and CDR2 as SASEGT. There are 16 residues in the CDR3. J was trimmed by 2 bases and V by 6 bases; bases with no gene match: 7. The CDR3 region has the DNA TGTGCCAGCAGCCGGGACAGGGGTTTGGGCAATCAGCCCCAGCATTTT. Protein: CASSRDRGLGNQPQHF.

This clonotype turned up a few times. The chain links TRBV4-2 to TRBJ1-4, with D tentatively TRBD1 (5 bases). Germline V CDR1 and CDR2: LGHNA, YNFKEQ. The CDR3 spans 17 residues. Trimming cost V 1 base and J 5 bases, with 17 bases left between them. The CDR3, as DNA: TGTGCCAGCAGCCAAGGAAGAGGGACCGGGGGAAATGAAAAACTGTTTTTT. This encodes CASSQGRGTGGNEKLFF.

The chain employs TRBV19 and TRBJ2-3; D possibly corresponds to TRBD1 (6 bases). V lost 2 bases and J 2 bases, leaving 17 bases between the germline ends. Germline CDR1 reads LNHDA; CDR2 reads SQIVND (reference sequence). The CDR3 totals 17 residues. The DNA for the CDR3 is TGTGCCAGTAGTATATTGTTCCCCAGGGGAAACACAGATACGCAGTATTTT. Residues: CASSILFPRGNTDTQYF.

Ten or more counts support this clonotype. The chain combines TRBV15 with TRBJ1-1, with D uncertain. CDR1 and CDR2 (germline): LNHNV, YYDKDF (reference sequence). The CDR3 loop spans 15 amino acids. V was trimmed by 0 bases and J by 3 bases, leaving 11 bases between them. The CDR3: CATSRDFPGDTEAFF. In DNA form, the CDR3 reads TGTGCCACCAGCAGAGATTTCCCTGGGGACACTGAAGCTTTCTTT.

This clonotype was observed many times. The chain combines TRBV4-3 with TRBJ1-1; TRBD1 might be the D (5 bases). The germline CDR1 and CDR2 sequences are LGHNA and YSLEER. The V gene lost 0 bases and the J gene lost 5 bases, with 10 bases spanning the gap. This CDR3 is built from 14 residues. The CDR3 DNA follows: TGCGCCAGCAGCCAAGAACCAGGGTGGACTGAAGCTTTCTTT. Encoded protein: CASSQEPGWTEAFF.

This clonotype was counted ten times or more. The gene calls are TRBV18 and TRBJ2-3; D ambiguous. Germline CDR1 and CDR2: KGHSH and LQKENI. Trimming pared 3 bases from V and 6 bases from J, leaving 4 bases between. The CDR3 length is 11 residues. The chain's CDR3 is CASSPMDTQYF. The CDR3 DNA reads as TGTGCCAGCTCACCCATGGATACGCAGTATTTT. Using reference TRBV18 and TRBJ2-3 for the parts outside the CDR3, the full variable domain is NAGVMQNPRHLVRRRGQEARLRCSPMKGHSHVYWYRQLPEEGLKFMVYLQKENIIDESGMPKERFSAEFPKEGPSILRIQQVVRGDSAAYFCASSPMDTQYFGPGTRLTVL.

The sample holds many counts of this clonotype. The chain has TRBV6-5 and TRBJ2-5; TRBD2 agrees at 14 bases. Germline V gene sequence: CDR1 MNHEY, CDR2 SVGAGI. The CDR3 contains 19 residues. Trimming removed 1 base from V and 1 base from J; junction bases left unmatched: 8. The CDR3 region is CASSYFGLAGGAPQETQYF. DNA of the CDR3: TGTGCCAGCAGTTACTTCGGACTAGCGGGGGGAGCTCCCCAAGAGACCCAGTACTTC.

This chain connects TRBV6-2 or TRBV6-3 to TRBJ2-4, with D maybe TRBD2 (5 bases). Germline lookup yields CDR1 MNHEY and CDR2 SVGEGT. CDR3 length: 15 residues. Trimming left V 2 bases short and J 9 bases short, with 17 bases between. CDR3 amino acids: CASSYSVRDYIIQYF. The CDR3 DNA sequence: TGTGCCAGCAGTTACAGTGTCCGGGATTATATCATTCAGTACTTC.

This clonotype showed up many times. The rearrangement joins TRBV20-1 to TRBJ2-1, with TRBD1 matching 7 bases. V was clipped by 4 bases and J by 7 bases; unmatched bases: 10. The germline V gene encodes CDR1 DFQATT and CDR2 SNEGSKA (reference sequence). The CDR3 has 14 residues. CDR3 in DNA: TGCAGTGCTATTCGACAGGGTCTTTATAATGAGCAGTTCTTC. This gives the protein CSAIRQGLYNEQFF.

The chain employs TRBV6-2 or TRBV6-3 and TRBJ1-1, with a tentative D call TRBD1 (5 bases). Trimming cost V 6 bases and J 2 bases, with 16 bases left between them. CDR1 and CDR2 from the germline V gene are MNHEY and SVGEGT. CDR3 size: 15 residues. The CDR3 spells CASRPGQKKNTEAFF. In nucleotides, the CDR3 is TGTGCCAGCAGACCGGGGCAAAAAAAAAACACTGAAGCTTTCTTT.

This clonotype was found many times. The chain recombines TRBV28 with TRBJ2-4; 8 bases match TRBD2. CDR3 size: 15 residues. After removal of 7 bases from V and 1 base from J, the junction contained 6 bases not matched to a gene. Germline V CDR1 and CDR2: MDHEN, SYDVKM. The CDR3 coding sequence is TGTGCCAGCACCTCCGGGGGGGCCGCCAAAAACATTCAGTACTTC. Its translation: CASTSGGAAKNIQYF. Drawing the rest from reference TRBV28 and TRBJ2-4, the complete variable domain is DVKVTQSSRYLVKRTGEKVFLECVQDMDHENMFWYRQDPGLGLRLIYFSYDVKMKEKGDIPEGYSVSREKKERFSLILESASTNQTSMYLCASTSGGAAKNIQYFGAGTRLSVL.

This clonotype was seen a few times. The chain employs TRBV10-3 and TRBJ2-2; unclear D gene. V was clipped by 9 bases and J by 4 bases, with 15 bases between them. This CDR3 has 14 amino acids. Germline V CDR1 and CDR2: ENHRY, SYGVKD. The CDR3 reads CAIAGPPSTGELFF. The CDR3 DNA reads TGTGCCATTGCCGGACCCCCTTCCACCGGGGAGCTGTTTTTT.

There are many counts of this clonotype. This chain links TRBV27 with TRBJ2-1; 10 bases are shared with TRBD2. CDR1 is MNHEY and CDR2 is SMNVEV in the germline V gene (reference sequence). V was pared by 6 bases and J by 5 bases, with 7 bases of the junction left unmatched. The CDR3 extends over 15 amino acids. The DNA of the CDR3 is TGTGCCAGCAGGGCACTAGCGGGATATGACAATGAGCAGTTCTTC. It codes for CASRALAGYDNEQFF.

This clonotype showed up many times. The chain employs TRBV2 and TRBJ2-4, with a tentative D call TRBD2 (5 bases). Germline V gives CDR1 SNHLY, CDR2 FYNNEI. The V end was cut by 7 bases, the J end by 0 bases, with 25 bases between. The CDR3 runs 19 residues. The CDR3 loop is CASTLPRGRITPAKNIQYF. For the CDR3, the DNA is TGTGCCAGCACCTTGCCCAGAGGGCGTATAACACCAGCCAAAAACATTCAGTACTTC.

The table lists this clonotype with many counts. The CDR3 region has the DNA TGTGCCAGCAGGGGGGCCAGGAGCTTCACAGATACGCAGTATTTT. Translation: CASRGARSFTDTQYF. This rearrangement joins TRBV6-1 to TRBJ2-3; D might be TRBD1 (6 bases). V dropped 6 bases and J dropped 2 bases, with 15 bases sitting between them. Germline V gene data show CDR1 as MNHNS and CDR2 as SASEGT. The length of the CDR3 is 15 residues.

This clonotype came up many times. This chain links TRBV12-3 or TRBV12-4 with TRBJ2-2, with TRBD2 identical over 7 bases. The junction had 1 base not matched to a gene; V was cut back by 3 bases and J by 3 bases. The CDR3 runs to 14 residues. Here the CDR3 DNA reads TGTGCCAGCAGTTTTGGGGGGGACACCGGGGAGCTGTTTTTT. Its protein is CASSFGGDTGELFF.